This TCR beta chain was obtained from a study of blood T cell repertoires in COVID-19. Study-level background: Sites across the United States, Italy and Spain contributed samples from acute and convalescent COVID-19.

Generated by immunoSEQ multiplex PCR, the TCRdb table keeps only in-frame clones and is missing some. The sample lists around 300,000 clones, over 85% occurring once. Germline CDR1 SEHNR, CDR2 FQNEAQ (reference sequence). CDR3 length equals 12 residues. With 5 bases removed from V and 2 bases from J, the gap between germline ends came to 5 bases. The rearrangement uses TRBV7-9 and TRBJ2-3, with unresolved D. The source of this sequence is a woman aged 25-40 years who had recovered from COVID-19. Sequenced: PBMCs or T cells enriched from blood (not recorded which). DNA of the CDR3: TGTGCCAGCAGCGCTAACACAGATACGCAGTATTTT. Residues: CASSANTDTQYF.